These 30 T cell receptor beta chains came from one sample sequenced in a study of T-cell reconstitution after alpha-beta-depleted transplantation in children. Unique molecular identifiers featured in how the TCRbeta library was prepared. A single record per CDR3 protein comes from TCRdb applying MiXCR to the PCR reads. Of fewer than 750,000 distinct CDR3 sequences in the sample, approximately 30% were seen once. Material: PBMCs, obtained before TCRalphabeta/CD19-depleted stem cell transplant. The origin of the receptors is a boy under three years old with Wiskott-Aldrich syndrome, due to receive a stem cell transplant.

V and J are TRBV20-1 and TRBJ1-5; D might be TRBD1 (6 bases). The CDR3 contains 16 residues. V was trimmed by 3 bases and J by 0 bases, leaving 15 bases between them. Germline CDR1 and CDR2: DFQATT and SNEGSKA (reference sequence). CDR3 sequence: CSASPIQGRSNQPQHF. For the CDR3, the DNA is TGCAGTGCTAGTCCCATACAGGGACGTAGCAATCAGCCCCAGCATTTT.

This chain uses TRBV28 with TRBJ2-7; possibly TRBD2 for D (5 bases). The germline CDR1 and CDR2 sequences are MDHEN and SYDVKM. V gave up 3 bases and J gave up 0 bases, with 18 bases separating them. This CDR3 is built from 17 residues. CDR3 DNA: TGTGCCAGCAGTTTGTCTGCTGCGACGGGGAGCTCCTACGAGCAGTACTTC. Translated, it gives CASSLSAATGSSYEQYF. The whole variable domain, remainder taken from reference TRBV28 and TRBJ2-7, is DVKVTQSSRYLVKRTGEKVFLECVQDMDHENMFWYRQDPGLGLRLIYFSYDVKMKEKGDIPEGYSVSREKKERFSLILESASTNQTSMYLCASSLSAATGSSYEQYFGPGTRLTVT.

The CDR3 region is CAIRRTSGSPGELFF. CDR3 in DNA: TGTGCCATCAGACGGACTAGCGGGAGCCCCGGGGAGCTGTTTTTT. V and J are TRBV10-3 and TRBJ2-2, with 13 bases that match TRBD2. The CDR3 extends over 15 amino acids. V shed 6 bases and J 6 bases; nucleotides not matched to a gene: 4. Germline lookup yields CDR1 ENHRY and CDR2 SYGVKD.

This clonotype was counted many times. The chain recombines TRBV5-1 with TRBJ2-1, with no clear D. V dropped 1 base and J dropped 4 bases, with 6 bases sitting between them. CDR1 and CDR2 (germline): SGHRS, YFSETQ. This CDR3 contains 13 residues. CDR3 sequence (DNA): TGCGCCAGCAGCTTGTCTCCATACAATGAGCAGTTCTTC. This translates into CASSLSPYNEQFF.

The table lists this clonotype with a few counts. The chain couples TRBV5-1 to TRBJ2-3; D is uncertain. The CDR3 covers 15 residues. V was clipped by 2 bases and J by 0 bases, with 10 bases between them. CDR1 is SGHRS and CDR2 is YFSETQ in the germline V gene. The CDR3 nucleotides read TGCGCCAGCAGCTTAGTATTAACTAGCACAGATACGCAGTATTTT. Protein product: CASSLVLTSTDTQYF. The full variable domain, with the rest looked up from reference TRBV5-1 and TRBJ2-3, is KAGVTQTPRYLIKTRGQQVTLSCSPISGHRSVSWYQQTPGQGLQFLFEYFSETQRNKGNFPGRFSGRQFSNSRSEMNVSTLELGDSALYLCASSLVLTSTDTQYFGPGTRLTVL.

V usage is TRBV5-1 and J usage is TRBJ2-5, with D perhaps matching TRBD1 (5 bases). The CDR3 length is 13 residues. The germline V and J ends were trimmed by 2 bases and 2 bases, with 7 bases remaining between them. CDR1 and CDR2 (germline): SGHRS, YFSETQ. As DNA, the CDR3 is TGCGCCAGCAGCTTTCGACAGCAAGAGACCCAGTACTTC. Translated: CASSFRQQETQYF.

V gene TRBV12-3 or TRBV12-4 combines with J gene TRBJ2-1; possible D gene TRBD1, 5 bases. Trimming shortened V by 2 bases and J by 6 bases, and 11 bases separated the two germline ends. The CDR3 has 14 residues. The CDR3 sequence is CASSLFGQGNEQFF. CDR3 DNA: TGTGCCAGCAGTTTATTCGGGCAGGGCAATGAGCAGTTCTTC.

The chain joins TRBV12-3 or TRBV12-4 to TRBJ1-2; 7 positions match TRBD1. This CDR3 comprises 16 residues. The trim removed 5 bases at V and 1 base at J, leaving 10 bases unmatched. DNA for the CDR3: TGTGCCAGCAGTCGCAAACAGGGGAGGTTTAACTATGGCTACACCTTC. It specifies CASSRKQGRFNYGYTF.

The gene calls are TRBV18 and TRBJ1-1; D gene uncertain. The germline V and J ends were trimmed by 3 bases and 3 bases, with 11 bases remaining between them. The CDR3 length is 14 residues. Per the germline V gene, CDR1 is KGHSH and CDR2 is LQKENI. The CDR3 coding sequence is TGTGCCAGCTCACCCGGAGGGATATACACTGAAGCTTTCTTT. This encodes CASSPGGIYTEAFF.

This clonotype was picked up many times. J is TRBJ1-5 and V is TRBV5-1, with 7 bases identical to TRBD1. There are 15 residues in the CDR3. The ends lost 0 bases at V and 2 bases at J; junction bases unmatched: 2. From germline, CDR1 is SGHRS and CDR2 YFSETQ. The CDR3 loop is CASSLDGTGNQPQHF. In nucleotides, the CDR3 is TGCGCCAGCAGCTTGGATGGGACAGGCAATCAGCCCCAGCATTTT.

The J gene is TRBJ2-7, the V gene TRBV5-1; possibly TRBD1 for D (5 bases). Germline V gives CDR1 SGHRS, CDR2 YFSETQ. The CDR3 runs 15 residues. V was trimmed by 0 bases and J by 3 bases, leaving 13 bases between them. The CDR3 region is CASSLGTPSLYEQYF. CDR3 DNA: TGCGCCAGCAGCTTGGGGACACCCAGTCTCTACGAGCAGTACTTC.

CDR3 amino acids: CASSQGPRTYEQYF. The CDR3 DNA reads TGTGCCAGCAGCCAAGGTCCACGGACTTACGAGCAGTACTTC. The chain has TRBV4-2 and TRBJ2-7; maybe TRBD2 (5 bases). Germline assignment: CDR1 LGHNA and CDR2 YNFKEQ. The CDR3 totals 14 residues. Trimming stripped 1 base from V and 4 bases from J, with 11 bases between.

This clonotype was counted between two and nine times. V is TRBV28 and J is TRBJ1-2, with a weak D call TRBD1 (6 bases). The CDR3 runs 15 residues. Germline assignment: CDR1 MDHEN and CDR2 SYDVKM. V lost 3 bases and J lost 5, with 16 bases in between. In nucleotides, the CDR3 is TGTGCCAGCAGTTTTGGGGGGCGCTTAAATTATGGCTACACCTTC. It translates to CASSFGGRLNYGYTF.

This clonotype occurred a few times. The genes are TRBV5-1 and TRBJ2-2, with 7 nucleotides matching TRBD1. In germline, CDR1 is SGHRS, CDR2 YFSETQ. V trimming: 2 bases; J trimming: 0 bases; junction bases outside the gene matches: 7. The length of the CDR3 is 17 residues. CDR3 sequence reads: CASSFRTGGTNTGELFF. CDR3 nucleotides: TGCGCCAGCAGCTTCAGGACAGGAGGAACGAACACCGGGGAGCTGTTTTTT.

This clonotype was detected only a few times. This chain uses TRBV29-1 with TRBJ2-2; the D is unclear. The germline gives CDR1 SQVTM, CDR2 ANQGSEA. Trimming shortened V by 0 bases and J by 4 bases, and 6 bases separated the two germline ends. The CDR3 runs to 13 residues. The CDR3 DNA reads as TGCAGCGTTGAAGAAAGACCCACCGGGGAGCTGTTTTTT. It specifies CSVEERPTGELFF.

This clonotype was picked up a small number of times. The V call is TRBV27, the J call TRBJ2-5; the D call may be TRBD1 or TRBD2 (5 bases each). Between the trimmed V and J ends, which lost 2 bases and 2 bases, there was a span of 12 bases. CDR3 length equals 15 residues. Germline CDR1 MNHEY, CDR2 SMNVEV (reference sequence). The CDR3 nucleotides are TGTGCCAGCAGTTTAATCCGGGGACGTCAAGAGACCCAGTACTTC. Its protein product is CASSLIRGRQETQYF.

This clonotype was seen a handful of times. This chain links TRBV5-1 with TRBJ2-7; 9 nucleotides align to TRBD1. The CDR3 length is 15 residues. Trimming removed 0 bases from V and 7 bases from J; junction bases left unmatched: 8. The germline V gene has CDR1 SGHRS and CDR2 YFSETQ. The CDR3 reads CASSLVHRGPEEQYF. The DNA of the CDR3 is TGCGCCAGCAGCTTGGTGCACAGGGGGCCGGAAGAGCAGTACTTC.

The V call is TRBV28, the J call TRBJ2-2; D is possibly TRBD1 (6 bases). Deletions cut 2 bases from V and 3 bases from J, with 13 bases between. Germline CDR1 is MDHEN and CDR2 is SYDVKM. The CDR3 loop spans 16 amino acids. Here the CDR3 DNA reads TGTGCCAGCAGTTTAGCCTGGGGGCTAGACACCGGGGAGCTGTTTTTT. Residues: CASSLAWGLDTGELFF.

The chain joins TRBV29-1 to TRBJ2-3; TRBD2 matches 10 bases. With 8 bases clipped from V and 0 bases from J, the junction kept 5 bases outside the gene matches. CDR1 is SQVTM, CDR2 ANQGSEA, per germline. The CDR3 covers 14 residues. The CDR3 region is CSSMTSGSTDTQYF. The CDR3 DNA reads as TGCAGCTCAATGACTAGCGGGAGCACAGATACGCAGTATTTT.

In this sample, this clonotype turned up a few times. The chain couples TRBV12-3 or TRBV12-4 to TRBJ1-3; no clear D gene. The V end was cut by 5 bases, the J end by 4 bases, with 18 bases between. The CDR3 is made up of 16 amino acids. CDR3 nucleotide sequence: TGTGCCAGCAGTCCCTATAGGGCCCTCGGCGGAAACACCATATATTTT. It yields the protein CASSPYRALGGNTIYF.

In this sample, this clonotype turned up a few times. The chain has TRBV28 and TRBJ2-5; D may match TRBD1 or TRBD2 (5 bases each). The CDR3 length is 12 residues. Germline V gene data show CDR1 as MDHEN and CDR2 as SYDVKM. V was clipped by 8 bases and J by 4 bases, with 11 bases between them. This CDR3 is CASRDLGETQYF. The CDR3 DNA is TGTGCCAGCCGGGACCTAGGAGAGACCCAGTACTTC.

The CDR3 here is CASSQRTSGRDEQFF. CDR3 coding DNA: TGTGCCAGCAGCCAAAGGACTAGCGGGAGGGATGAGCAGTTCTTC. The rearrangement joins TRBV12-3 or TRBV12-4 to TRBJ2-1; 15 bases map to TRBD2. The CDR3 length is 15 residues. V lost 6 bases, J lost 8 bases, and 5 bases stayed unmatched.

The chain links TRBV5-1 to TRBJ2-5, with 12 bases identical to TRBD2. Germline lookup yields CDR1 SGHRS and CDR2 YFSETQ. There are 14 residues in the CDR3. Trimming at V came to 0 bases and at J to 13 bases, leaving 7 bases not matched to a gene. The CDR3 region has the DNA TGCGCCAGCAGCTTGGCGCCTAGCGGGAGGGCCACGTACTTC. It specifies CASSLAPSGRATYF. The whole variable domain, filled in from reference TRBV5-1 and TRBJ2-5, reads KAGVTQTPRYLIKTRGQQVTLSCSPISGHRSVSWYQQTPGQGLQFLFEYFSETQRNKGNFPGRFSGRQFSNSRSEMNVSTLELGDSALYLCASSLAPSGRATYFGPGTRLLVL.

The sample holds one count of this clonotype. The rearrangement links TRBV27 to TRBJ2-1, with TRBD2 identical over 9 bases. The CDR3 has 15 amino acids. Germline V gene sequence: CDR1 MNHEY, CDR2 SMNVEV (reference sequence). V lost 7 bases to trimming and J lost 5 bases; unmatched junction nucleotides: 9. CDR3 DNA: TGTGCCAGCATTTCCCCCGGCGGGAGGGACAATGAGCAGTTCTTC. Translating gives CASISPGGRDNEQFF.

This clonotype was recorded a few times. The chain's CDR3 is CASSLTAGETDTQYF. Here the CDR3 DNA reads TGTGCCAGCAGCTTGACGGCCGGCGAGACAGATACGCAGTATTTT. The V gene is TRBV5-4, the J gene TRBJ2-3; D uncertain. Trimming shortened V by 1 base and J by 3 bases, and 12 bases separated the two germline ends. Germline values: CDR1 SGHNT, CDR2 YYREEE (reference sequence). This CDR3 is 15 amino acids long.

This clonotype has more than one count but fewer than ten. V usage is TRBV7-9 and J usage is TRBJ2-7; TRBD1 matches at 7 bases. The germline CDR1 and CDR2 sequences are SEHNR and FQNEAQ (reference sequence). With 3 bases clipped from V and 0 bases from J, the junction kept 5 bases outside the gene matches. This CDR3 has 15 residues. The chain's CDR3 is CASSFSTGISYEQYF. CDR3 nucleotides: TGTGCCAGCAGCTTCTCGACAGGGATCTCCTACGAGCAGTACTTC.

Notes on this clonotype: The germline gene is not matched at one end of the junction; a read error may be the cause. The V call is TRBV10-3, the J call TRBJ2-2; 8 nucleotides align to TRBD2. The CDR3 spans 16 residues. In germline, CDR1 is ENHRY, CDR2 SYGVKD. The CDR3 reads CAVSGSSGGGTGELFF. The CDR3 nucleotides read TGTGCCGTCAGTGGCTCGAGCGGGGGAGGAACCGGGGAGCTGTTTTTT.

In its sample, this clonotype was seen a few times. The CDR3 sequence: CASSEGHSSYNEQFF. The CDR3 coding sequence is TGTGCCAGCAGCGAAGGACACAGCTCCTACAATGAGCAGTTCTTC. The chain links TRBV9 to TRBJ2-1; possible D gene TRBD1, 5 bases. The CDR3 covers 15 residues. Trimming took off 3 bases at V and 0 bases at J, with 10 bases between the two ends. CDR1 is SGDLS and CDR2 is YYNGEE in the germline V gene.

V usage is TRBV9 and J usage is TRBJ2-4; D ambiguous. The CDR3 covers 14 residues. Trimming left V 0 bases short and J 0 bases short, with 4 bases between. Germline V gene sequence: CDR1 SGDLS, CDR2 YYNGEE. The CDR3: CASSVDLAKNIQYF. CDR3 DNA sequence: TGTGCCAGCAGCGTAGATCTAGCCAAAAACATTCAGTACTTC.

The chain joins TRBV12-3 or TRBV12-4 to TRBJ2-7; no firm D call. This CDR3 contains 13 residues. Trimming pared 6 bases from V and 6 bases from J, leaving 15 bases between. The CDR3 nucleotides read TGTGCCAGCAGCTTGAGTGGGCGGAGCGAGCAGTACTTC. This translates into CASSLSGRSEQYF.